This T cell receptor beta chain appears in the sequencing data of a study of T cell repertoires in cytomegalovirus infection. Overall study results and limits: HLA-C-restricted CMV-specific TCR beta clonotypes were dominant in the ex vivo response.

The V gene lost 1 base and the J gene lost 0 bases, with 10 bases spanning the gap. CDR1 MNHEY and CDR2 SMNVEV come from the germline V gene (reference sequence). The CDR3 consists of 16 residues. This clonotype was detected a few times. Its antigen is currently unknown. TCRdb re-derived calls from the reads in MiXCR, one entry per CDR3 protein. The table shows about 900,000 distinct CDR3 sequences, with approximately 33% occurring only once. The origin of this receptor is a human donor in good health (CMV status not recorded). Some clones in this sample may be carry-over from other donors' samples. This chain links TRBV27 with TRBJ1-3; D may be TRBD1 (5 bases). The sequences come from cultured CD8+ T cells from PBMCs, collected from culture after CMV antigen stimulation. The DNA for the CDR3 is TGTGCCAGCAGTTTATATCCAGGGAGCTCTGGAAACACCATATATTTT. This sequence encodes CASSLYPGSSGNTIYF.